The clone carrying this T cell receptor (beta chain) was counted many times. While infection was still active, Seattle patients were enrolled and then followed longitudinally. This specimen belongs to a study of blood T cell repertoires in COVID-19. Looking at the study overall: Specimens from acute and convalescent COVID-19 originated in the United States, Italy and Spain. T cells, B-cell-depleted T cells, or PBMCs supplied cDNA or gDNA.

Some clones are missing from TCRdb's copy, which holds only in-frame ones; the method was immunoSEQ multiplex PCR. Here the sample spans about 99,000 clones, 70% to 90% being singletons. The CDR3 consists of 15 residues. J gave up 8 bases and V 1 base, and 4 bases lay outside the gene matches. CDR1 is LGHDT, CDR2 YNNKEL, per germline (reference sequence). This chain joins TRBV3-1 (or the pseudogene TRBV3-2) and TRBJ2-1, with 11 bases that match TRBD2. Specimen: peripheral blood. This TCR was recovered from a man aged 50 or older with COVID-19, enrolled during active disease. The CDR3 region has the DNA TGTGCCAGCAGCCAAGTTTTACTAGCGGGGGATGAGCAGTTCTTC. This codes for CASSQVLLAGDEQFF.